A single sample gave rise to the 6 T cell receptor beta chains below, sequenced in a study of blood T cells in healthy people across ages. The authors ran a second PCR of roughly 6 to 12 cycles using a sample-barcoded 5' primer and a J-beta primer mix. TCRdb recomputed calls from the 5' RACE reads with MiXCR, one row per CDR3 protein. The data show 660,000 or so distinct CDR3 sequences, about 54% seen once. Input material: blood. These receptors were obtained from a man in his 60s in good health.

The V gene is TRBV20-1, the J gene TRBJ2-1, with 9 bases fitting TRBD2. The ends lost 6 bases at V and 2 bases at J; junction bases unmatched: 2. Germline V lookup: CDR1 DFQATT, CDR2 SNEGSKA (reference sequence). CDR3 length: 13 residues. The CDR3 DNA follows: TGCAGTGCCAGGACTAGCGCCTACAATGAGCAGTTCTTC. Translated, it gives CSARTSAYNEQFF.

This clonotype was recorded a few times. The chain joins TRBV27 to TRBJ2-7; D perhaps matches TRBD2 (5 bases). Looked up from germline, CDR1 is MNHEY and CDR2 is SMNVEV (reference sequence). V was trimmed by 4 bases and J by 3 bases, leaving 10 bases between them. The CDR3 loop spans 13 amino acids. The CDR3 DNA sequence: TGTGCCAGCAGTTCGGGATCCCACTACGAGCAGTACTTC. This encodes CASSSGSHYEQYF.

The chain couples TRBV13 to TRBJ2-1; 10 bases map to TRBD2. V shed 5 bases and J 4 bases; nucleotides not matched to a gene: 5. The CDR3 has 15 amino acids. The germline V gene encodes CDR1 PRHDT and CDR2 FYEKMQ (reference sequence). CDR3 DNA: TGTGCCAGCAGCCGCGGACTAGCGGTTTACAATGAGCAGTTCTTC. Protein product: CASSRGLAVYNEQFF. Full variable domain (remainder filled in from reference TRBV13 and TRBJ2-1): AAGVIQSPRHLIKEKRETATLKCYPIPRHDTVYWYQQGPGQDPQFLISFYEKMQSDKGSIPDRFSAQQFSDYHSELNMSSLELGDSALYFCASSRGLAVYNEQFFGPGTRLTVL.

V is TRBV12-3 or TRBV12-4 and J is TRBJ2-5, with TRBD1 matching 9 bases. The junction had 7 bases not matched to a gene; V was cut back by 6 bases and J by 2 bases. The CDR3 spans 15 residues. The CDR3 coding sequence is TGTGCCAGCAGCCCTGGGACAGGGTGGCAAGAGACCCAGTACTTC. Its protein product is CASSPGTGWQETQYF.

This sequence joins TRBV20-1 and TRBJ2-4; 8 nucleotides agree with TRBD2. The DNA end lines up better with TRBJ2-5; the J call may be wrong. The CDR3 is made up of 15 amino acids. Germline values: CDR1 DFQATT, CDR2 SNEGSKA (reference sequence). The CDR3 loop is CSAQPGLGVQETQYF. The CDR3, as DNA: TGCAGTGCCCAACCGGGACTAGGTGTCCAAGAGACCCAGTACTTC.

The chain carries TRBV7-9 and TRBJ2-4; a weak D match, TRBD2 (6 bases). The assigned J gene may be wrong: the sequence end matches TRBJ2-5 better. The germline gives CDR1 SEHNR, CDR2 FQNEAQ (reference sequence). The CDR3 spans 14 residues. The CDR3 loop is CASSLAGTPETQYF. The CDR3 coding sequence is TGTGCCAGCAGCTTAGCCGGGACTCCAGAGACCCAGTACTTC.